The 27 T cell receptor beta chains listed next were all sequenced from one sample in a study of blood T cell repertoires in COVID-19. The repertoire was sequenced with immunoSEQ multiplex PCR; TCRdb's copy has only in-frame clones and lacks some. The sample records 150,000 to 180,000 clones, roughly 80% being singletons. Material for sequencing was peripheral blood. The receptors shown here come from a woman aged 55-69 years with acute or convalescent COVID-19.

This rearrangement joins TRBV18 to TRBJ2-7; D perhaps matches TRBD2 (7 bases). Germline assignment: CDR1 KGHSH and CDR2 LQKENI. CDR3 length equals 16 residues. Trimming left V 2 bases short and J 3 bases short, with 17 bases between. The CDR3: CASSPTGGGRNYEQYF. CDR3 DNA sequence: TGTGCCAGCTCACCAACGGGCGGGGGCCGAAACTACGAGCAGTACTTC.

The genes are TRBV9 and TRBJ1-1; no firm D call. The ends were cut back, 0 bases at V and 3 bases at J, with 12 bases in the middle. This CDR3 is built from 15 residues. CDR1 is SGDLS, CDR2 YYNGEE, per germline. The CDR3 is CASSVDELPDTEAFF. The CDR3 DNA follows: TGTGCCAGCAGCGTAGACGAACTCCCGGACACTGAAGCTTTCTTT.

The chain links TRBV18 to TRBJ2-7; D unclear. CDR1 is KGHSH, CDR2 LQKENI, per germline. CDR3 size: 13 residues. Trimming removed 0 bases from V and 2 bases from J, with 5 bases in between. The CDR3 nucleotides are TGTGCCAGCTCACCACCTCGGGCCTACGAGCAGTACTTC. Translation gives CASSPPRAYEQYF.

The V and J genes are TRBV2 and TRBJ1-1; TRBD1 aligns across 8 bases. The V gene's germline CDR1 is SNHLY and CDR2 FYNNEI. The CDR3 covers 16 residues. Germline trimming cut 4 bases from V and 4 bases from J; bases unmatched to any gene: 11. The DNA of the CDR3 is TGTGCCAGCAGTGGGGCCCCGGACAGGGTGACCACTGAAGCTTTCTTT. Protein product: CASSGAPDRVTTEAFF.

This clone was recorded once. This chain uses TRBV7-2 with TRBJ2-7; 9 bases line up with TRBD1. Germline loops: CDR1 SGHTA, CDR2 FQGNSA. The CDR3 is 14 amino acids. Unmatched junction bases numbered 0, after V lost 1 base and J lost 2 bases. CDR3 sequence reads: CASSLGQGAYEQYF. The CDR3 DNA reads TGTGCCAGCAGCTTAGGACAGGGGGCCTACGAGCAGTACTTC.

This chain uses TRBV10-3 with TRBJ1-2, with 7 positions matching TRBD1. CDR3 length: 13 amino acids. V lost 5 bases and J lost 3; bases outside the gene matches: 3. CDR1 and CDR2 (germline): ENHRY, SYGVKD. CDR3 region: CAISTGEDYGYTF. CDR3 nucleotides: TGTGCCATCAGTACAGGGGAGGACTATGGCTACACCTTC.

This chain links TRBV2 with TRBJ2-4; a weak D match, TRBD1 (6 bases). This CDR3 spans 14 amino acids. Trimming left V 7 bases short and J 4 bases short, with 14 bases between. Germline assignment: CDR1 SNHLY and CDR2 FYNNEI. The CDR3 region is CASIGDITKNIQYF. CDR3 nucleotides: TGTGCCAGCATCGGGGACATAACGAAAAACATTCAGTACTTC.

This clone has just a few counts. The rearrangement uses TRBV4-1 and TRBJ2-1, with TRBD1 as a possible D gene (7 bases). Trimming removed 1 base at V and 7 bases at J, with 17 bases between. The germline V gene encodes CDR1 MGHRA and CDR2 YSYEKL. The CDR3 covers 16 residues. CDR3 region: CASSQGLKGAGNEQFF. DNA of the CDR3: TGCGCCAGCAGCCAAGGTCTAAAGGGGGCGGGGAATGAGCAGTTCTTC.

J is TRBJ1-4 and V is TRBV15, with 9 bases aligning to TRBD1. The CDR3 covers 16 residues. V dropped 1 base and J dropped 5; count of bases not matched to a gene: 5. Germline V CDR1 and CDR2: LNHNV, YYDKDF (reference sequence). CDR3 sequence (DNA): TGTGCCACCAGCAGAGGAAAGACAGGGGGAAATGAAAAACTGTTTTTT. Translated: CATSRGKTGGNEKLFF. The entire variable domain, with the rest obtained from reference TRBV15 and TRBJ1-4, is as follows: DAMVIQNPRYQVTQFGKPVTLSCSQTLNHNVMYWYQQKSSQAPKLLFHYYDKDFNNEADTPDNFQSRRPNTSFCFLDIRSPGLGDTAMYLCATSRGKTGGNEKLFFGSGTQLSVL.

The chain couples TRBV2 to TRBJ1-6, with unresolved D. V was pared by 9 bases and J by 9 bases, with 18 bases between. Germline V gives CDR1 SNHLY, CDR2 FYNNEI. The CDR3 has 14 residues. Written as DNA, the CDR3 is TGTGCCAGGGCGACGGGGAGCCACGTTTCACCCCTCCACTTT. It encodes CARATGSHVSPLHF.

This chain uses TRBV3-1 (or the pseudogene TRBV3-2) with TRBJ1-1, with D maybe TRBD1 (6 bases). V lost 3 bases to trimming and J lost 6 bases, with 14 bases between them. The CDR3 contains 14 residues. The V gene's germline CDR1 is LGHDT and CDR2 YNNKEL (reference sequence). The chain's CDR3 is CASSHPNRVSEAFF. For the CDR3, the DNA is TGTGCCAGCAGCCATCCGAACAGGGTCTCTGAAGCTTTCTTT.

The genes are TRBV9 and TRBJ2-7, with 8 nucleotides matching TRBD1. Looked up from germline, CDR1 is SGDLS and CDR2 is YYNGEE. The CDR3 runs 14 residues. The V gene end was trimmed by 4 bases and the J gene end by 2 bases; junction bases not matched to a gene: 5. CDR3 nucleotide sequence: TGTGCCAGCAGCCCCGGACAGGGACCCTACGAGCAGTACTTC. It is translated as CASSPGQGPYEQYF.

In this sample, this clone turned up a few times. The chain joins TRBV12-3 or TRBV12-4 to TRBJ1-3; no clear D. Trimming removed 6 bases at V and 6 bases at J, with 6 bases between. The CDR3 contains 11 residues. The CDR3 protein is CASSLANTIYF. CDR3 DNA sequence: TGTGCCAGCAGCCTGGCAAACACCATATATTTT.

The chain is built from TRBV6-5 and TRBJ1-2, with no clear D. This CDR3 has 14 residues. Germline lookup yields CDR1 MNHEY and CDR2 SVGAGI. The V and J ends lost 2 bases and 2 bases respectively, with 9 bases between them. As DNA, the CDR3 is TGTGCCAGCAGTTACGGCGGACTAAACTATGGCTACACCTTC. It is translated as CASSYGGLNYGYTF.

This clone appeared many times. The same CDR3 is also encoded by other DNA sequences in this sample. The gene calls are TRBV28 and TRBJ1-4; 7 positions match TRBD1. V lost 5 bases to trimming and J lost 8 bases; unmatched junction nucleotides: 8. The CDR3 covers 14 residues. CDR1 is MDHEN and CDR2 is SYDVKM in the germline V gene. CDR3 nucleotides: TGTGCCAGCAGTAAAGGACAGGCTAGGGAAAAACTGTTTTTT. Its protein is CASSKGQAREKLFF.

The chain recombines TRBV18 with TRBJ1-6; possible D gene TRBD1, 6 bases. This CDR3 has 16 residues. CDR1 and CDR2 (germline): KGHSH, LQKENI. Trimming stripped 5 bases from V and 7 bases from J, with 18 bases between. The CDR3 sequence is CASSSGAGAQNSPLHF. CDR3 coding DNA: TGTGCCAGCTCATCGGGTGCGGGGGCACAAAATTCACCCCTCCACTTT. The full variable domain, rest sourced from reference TRBV18 and TRBJ1-6, is NAGVMQNPRHLVRRRGQEARLRCSPMKGHSHVYWYRQLPEEGLKFMVYLQKENIIDESGMPKERFSAEFPKEGPSILRIQQVVRGDSAAYFCASSSGAGAQNSPLHFGNGTRLTVT.

The chain combines TRBV3-1 (or the pseudogene TRBV3-2) with TRBJ1-4; 9 bases are shared with TRBD1. From germline, CDR1 is LGHDT and CDR2 YNNKEL (reference sequence). CDR3 length equals 18 residues. Trimming at V came to 0 bases and at J to 2 bases, leaving 7 bases not matched to a gene. This CDR3 is CASSQDRGQGYTNEKLFF. The CDR3 nucleotides are TGTGCCAGCAGCCAAGATAGGGGACAGGGTTATACTAATGAAAAACTGTTTTTT.

The chain joins TRBV6-6 to TRBJ1-2; perhaps TRBD1 as D (5 bases). The germline CDR1 and CDR2 sequences are MNHNY and SVGAGI (reference sequence). The CDR3 runs 15 residues. Trimming pared 6 bases from V and 3 bases from J, leaving 17 bases between. The CDR3 reads CASRAGWGEDYGYTF. DNA of the CDR3: TGTGCCAGCAGGGCCGGTTGGGGCGAGGACTATGGCTACACCTTC.

The chain joins TRBV12-3 or TRBV12-4 to TRBJ1-1; no reliable D call. The CDR3 covers 13 residues. The V gene lost 6 bases and the J gene lost 6 bases, with 14 bases spanning the gap. The DNA for the CDR3 is TGTGCCAGCAGCCCTTTATCAGTTTCTGAAGCTTTCTTT. Translated: CASSPLSVSEAFF.

V gene TRBV4-1 combines with J gene TRBJ1-3; TRBD1 matches 10 bases. V was pared by 1 base and J by 3 bases, with 12 bases of the junction left unmatched. CDR3 size: 19 residues. CDR1 MGHRA and CDR2 YSYEKL come from the germline V gene. The CDR3 nucleotides read TGCGCCAGCAGCCAAGTGGGGGGGGACAGGGGCTTCTTTGGAAACACCATATATTTT. Protein: CASSQVGGDRGFFGNTIYF.

The chain uses TRBV19 and TRBJ1-1; D is unresolved. This CDR3 has 12 amino acids. The germline CDR1 and CDR2 sequences are LNHDA and SQIVND (reference sequence). Trimming left V 11 bases short and J 1 base short, with 11 bases between. CDR3 DNA: TGTGCCTCATCCTGGAGGAACACTGAAGCTTTCTTT. Translating it yields CASSWRNTEAFF.

The V call is TRBV18, the J call TRBJ1-5; 9 bases agree with TRBD1. Trimming removed 3 bases from V and 4 bases from J; junction bases left unmatched: 4. The CDR3 sequence is 15 residues long. CDR1 KGHSH and CDR2 LQKENI come from the germline V gene. The CDR3: CASSPRQGVNQPQHF. The CDR3 region has the DNA TGTGCCAGCTCACCGCGACAGGGGGTAAATCAGCCCCAGCATTTT.

V gene TRBV7-9 combines with J gene TRBJ1-1; 8 bases fit TRBD1. The germline CDR1 and CDR2 sequences are SEHNR and FQNEAQ (reference sequence). V shed 1 base and J 1 base; nucleotides not matched to a gene: 2. This CDR3 is built from 15 residues. The CDR3 reads CASSLGGTGNTEAFF. CDR3 nucleotide sequence: TGTGCCAGCAGCTTAGGAGGGACAGGGAACACTGAAGCTTTCTTT.

This clone was recorded only once. Here the CDR3 DNA reads TGTGCCAGCAGCCCTAACCAAGGCAATCAGCCCCAGCATTTT. Translation: CASSPNQGNQPQHF. The V and J genes are TRBV3-1 (or the pseudogene TRBV3-2) and TRBJ1-5, with D unclear. Germline V lookup: CDR1 LGHDT, CDR2 YNNKEL (reference sequence). The CDR3 loop spans 14 amino acids. With 4 bases removed from V and 2 bases from J, the gap between germline ends came to 9 bases.

The CDR3 DNA is TGTGCCAGCAGCCTAAATTTGGTTAACACCGGGGAGCTGTTTTTT. Its protein is CASSLNLVNTGELFF. The chain recombines TRBV7-6 with TRBJ2-2; D is unresolved. The CDR3 runs to 15 residues. Germline CDR1 SGHVS, CDR2 FNYEAQ. Deletions cut 5 bases from V and 2 bases from J, with 12 bases between.

J is TRBJ2-2 and V is TRBV2, with 11 bases matching TRBD2. There are 18 residues in the CDR3. Germline V gene lookup returns CDR1 SNHLY and CDR2 FYNNEI. The V and J ends lost 3 bases and 0 bases, in that order; junction bases with no gene match: 6. CDR3 in DNA: TGTGCCAGCAGTGATCTAGCGGGGGGTAGTTCGAACACCGGGGAGCTGTTTTTT. This encodes CASSDLAGGSSNTGELFF.

CDR3 sequence (DNA): TGCGCCAGCAGCGGGGGGGACAGATTCAATCAGCCCCAGCATTTT. Amino acids: CASSGGDRFNQPQHF. The genes are TRBV10-2 and TRBJ1-5, with TRBD1 identical over 7 bases. V lost 6 bases, J lost 3 bases, and 8 bases stayed unmatched. CDR1 and CDR2 (germline): WSHSY, SAAADI. There are 15 residues in the CDR3.